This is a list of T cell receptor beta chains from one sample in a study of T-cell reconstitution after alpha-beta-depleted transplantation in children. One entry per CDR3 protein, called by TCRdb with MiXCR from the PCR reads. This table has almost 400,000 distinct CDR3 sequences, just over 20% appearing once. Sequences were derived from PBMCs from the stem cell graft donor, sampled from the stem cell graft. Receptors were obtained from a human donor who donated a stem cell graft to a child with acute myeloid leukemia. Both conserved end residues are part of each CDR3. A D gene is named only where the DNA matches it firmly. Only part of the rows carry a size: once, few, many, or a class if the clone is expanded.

CASSYTGTGNNEQFF | TGCGCCAGCAGCTACACCGGGACAGGGAACAATGAGCAGTTCTTC | 15 | TRBV5-1 | - | TRBJ2-1 | TRBD1
CASSPGTGSNQPQHF | TGTGCCAGCAGCCCCGGGACAGGGAGCAATCAGCCCCAGCATTTT | 15 | TRBV9 | many | TRBJ1-5 | TRBD1
CASSQEVGLQETQYF | TGCGCCAGCAGCCAAGAAGTGGGACTACAAGAGACCCAGTACTTC | 15 | TRBV4-3 | - | TRBJ2-5 | TRBD2
CSALTPGSRGNTIYF | TGCAGTGCTCTGACCCCCGGGTCAAGGGGAAACACCATATATTTT | 15 | TRBV20-1 | few | TRBJ1-3 | -
CASSTGSSGNTIYF | TGCGCCAGCAGCACAGGGAGCTCTGGAAACACCATATATTTT | 14 | TRBV10-2 | - | TRBJ1-3 | -
CATSDLYYEQYF | TGTGCCACCAGTGATCTCTACTACGAGCAGTACTTC | 12 | TRBV24-1 | - | TRBJ2-7 | -
CASSRTWGEAFF | TGTGCCAGCTCACGGACATGGGGTGAAGCTTTCTTT | 12 | TRBV18 | - | TRBJ1-1 | -
CASSLTGLAGGPSEQYF | TGTGCCAGCAGCTTAACGGGTCTAGCGGGAGGGCCTAGCGAGCAGTACTTC | 17 | TRBV7-2 | - | TRBJ2-7 | TRBD2
CASSVALETKAGHYNEQFF | TGTGCCAGCAGCGTAGCTCTAGAAACAAAGGCAGGTCACTACAATGAGCAGTTCTTC | 19 | TRBV9 | once | TRBJ2-1 | -
CASSQDSQNQPQHF | TGCGCCAGCAGCCAAGATAGCCAAAATCAGCCCCAGCATTTT | 14 | TRBV4-3 | - | TRBJ1-5 | -
CASSQSRGAPQPQHF | TGTGCCAGCAGCCAATCAAGAGGGGCTCCTCAGCCCCAGCATTTT | 15 | TRBV16 | - | TRBJ1-5 | -
CASSQAGLARYF | TGTGCCAGCAGCCAAGCCGGACTAGCGCGGTACTTC | 12 | TRBV14 | few | TRBJ2-7 | TRBD2
CASSHPSGRADEQYF | TGCGCCAGCAGCCATCCCAGCGGGAGGGCCGACGAGCAGTACTTC | 15 | TRBV4-1 | - | TRBJ2-7 | TRBD2
CASTLRTPGDKNIQYF | TGTGCCAGCACCCTTCGGACACCGGGAGACAAAAACATTCAGTACTTC | 16 | TRBV7-2 | few | TRBJ2-4 | -
CSARPPSGTYNEQFF | TGCAGTGCTAGACCCCCCTCGGGGACCTACAATGAGCAGTTCTTC | 15 | TRBV20-1 | few | TRBJ2-1 | -
CASSSDRYSGNTIYF | TGTGCCAGCAGTTCTGACAGGTACTCTGGAAACACCATATATTTT | 15 | TRBV12-3/TRBV12-4 | - | TRBJ1-3 | -
CASSSTDRGVSGYEQYF | TGTGCCAGCAGCTCCACAGACAGGGGAGTTAGCGGCTACGAGCAGTACTTC | 17 | TRBV7-9 | few | TRBJ2-7 | TRBD1
CASSQDRPYGYTF | TGCGCCAGCAGTCAAGACAGGCCCTATGGCTACACCTTC | 13 | TRBV5-1 | - | TRBJ1-2 | -
CASSPQTPQGSEAFF | TGTGCCAGCAGTCCCCAGACCCCCCAAGGCTCTGAAGCTTTCTTT | 15 | TRBV27 | - | TRBJ1-1 | -
CATSRDKGLAGEGTDTQYF | TGTGCCACCAGCAGAGATAAGGGACTAGCGGGAGAGGGCACAGATACGCAGTATTTT | 19 | TRBV15 | - | TRBJ2-3 | TRBD2
CSARDVSSGDEQYF | TGCAGTGCTAGAGATGTTTCTAGCGGTGACGAGCAGTACTTC | 14 | TRBV20-1 | many | TRBJ2-7 | TRBD2
CASSQEEGLAGTTGELFF | TGCGCCAGCAGCCAAGAAGAGGGACTAGCGGGCACCACCGGGGAGCTGTTTTTT | 18 | TRBV4-1 | - | TRBJ2-2 | TRBD2
CASSLSGGMEQFF | TGTGCCAGCAGTCTAAGTGGGGGTATGGAGCAGTTCTTC | 13 | TRBV12-3/TRBV12-4 | - | TRBJ2-1 | -
CSVEGGGPEAWYGYTF | TGCAGCGTTGAAGGGGGGGGACCTGAAGCGTGGTATGGCTACACCTTC | 16 | TRBV29-1 | many | TRBJ1-2 | -
CARDWGTEAFF | TGTGCTCGCGACTGGGGCACTGAAGCTTTCTTT | 11 | TRBV24-1 | - | TRBJ1-1 | -
CASNTRLAGDPGDGGEQFF | TGCGCCAGCAACACGAGACTAGCGGGAGACCCCGGGGATGGTGGTGAGCAGTTCTTC | 19 | TRBV5-1 | - | TRBJ2-1 | TRBD2
CASSPPVSGANVLTF | TGTGCCAGCTCACCACCTGTCTCTGGGGCCAACGTCCTGACTTTC | 15 | TRBV18 | - | TRBJ2-6 | -
CASSPWGTRGPDYEQYF | TGCGCCAGCAGCCCTTGGGGAACCAGGGGGCCTGACTACGAGCAGTACTTC | 17 | TRBV5-1 | few | TRBJ2-7 | TRBD1
CASSRSGSSGDTQYF | TGCGCCAGCAGCCGCTCAGGGAGTAGCGGAGATACGCAGTATTTT | 15 | TRBV4-1 | - | TRBJ2-3 | -
CASRLARADNEQFF | TGCGCCAGCAGACTAGCGAGGGCAGACAATGAGCAGTTCTTC | 14 | TRBV5-1 | few | TRBJ2-1 | TRBD2
CSATVAGGFPSTDTQYF | TGCAGTGCTACGGTAGCGGGAGGGTTTCCAAGCACAGATACGCAGTATTTT | 17 | TRBV20-1 | - | TRBJ2-3 | TRBD2
CSAGQGVSGANVLTF | TGCAGTGCGGGACAGGGGGTTTCTGGGGCCAACGTCCTGACTTTC | 15 | TRBV20-1 | few | TRBJ2-6 | TRBD1
CASSLALAGRGANVLTF | TGCGCCAGCAGCTTGGCACTAGCGGGAAGGGGGGCCAACGTCCTGACTTTC | 17 | TRBV5-1 | many | TRBJ2-6 | TRBD2
CASSLDREQGGSYNEQFF | TGCGCCAGCAGCTTGGATCGGGAACAGGGCGGGTCCTACAATGAGCAGTTCTTC | 18 | TRBV5-1 | - | TRBJ2-1 | -
CASRSGGRASPIYNEQFF | TGTGCCAGCAGGTCAGGGGGCAGGGCCTCGCCGATCTACAATGAGCAGTTCTTC | 18 | TRBV11-2 | - | TRBJ2-1 | TRBD1
CASSSVPVGETQYF | TGCGCCAGCAGCAGCGTTCCAGTCGGAGAGACCCAGTACTTC | 14 | TRBV5-1 | few | TRBJ2-5 | -
CSVARWDPSGTDTQYF | TGCAGCGTGGCCCGGTGGGATCCCTCGGGGACAGATACGCAGTATTTT | 16 | TRBV29-1 | - | TRBJ2-3 | -
CASSIRQGVNIQYF | TGCGCCAGCAGCATACGACAGGGTGTGAACATTCAGTACTTC | 14 | TRBV5-1 | few | TRBJ2-4 | TRBD1
CASSPEGAGASYEQYF | TGTGCCAGCAGTCCCGAAGGGGCGGGAGCGTCCTACGAGCAGTACTTC | 16 | TRBV12-3/TRBV12-4 | few | TRBJ2-7 | TRBD2
CASSPQGGTSSAKNIQYF | TGTGCCAGCAGCCCCCAGGGGGGGACCTCCTCAGCCAAAAACATTCAGTACTTC | 18 | TRBV11-2 | - | TRBJ2-4 | -
CASSLVAGRGTGELFF | TGCGCCAGCAGCTTGGTGGCCGGCCGAGGCACCGGGGAGCTGTTTTTT | 16 | TRBV5-1 | - | TRBJ2-2 | -
CASSWGGLDQPQHF | TGTGCCAGCAGTTGGGGGGGCTTAGATCAGCCCCAGCATTTT | 14 | TRBV27 | few | TRBJ1-5 | -